This T cell receptor beta chain was recovered during a study of cytomegalovirus exposure and HLA in healthy donors. The donors were healthy bone marrow donors. Use of 60 Vbeta and 13 Jbeta primers characterized the PCR. Libraries were prepared by immunoSEQ multiplex PCR; TCRdb keeps only in-frame clonotypes and omits some of them. This sample's table reports tens of thousands of clones. About this clone: What it recognizes is unknown.

CDR3 size: 15 residues. Per germline, CDR1 MGHRA and CDR2 YSYEKL. J gave up 2 bases and V 7 bases, and 8 bases lay outside the gene matches. General study findings and limits: No immune exposure information besides CMV serostatus was available.

The TCR comes from a man younger than 45 in good health and CMV-seronegative. The V and J genes are TRBV4-1 and TRBJ1-2, with TRBD1 identical over 9 bases. The sequencing sample was made of PBMCs. In nucleotides, the CDR3 is TGCGCCAGCAAACCCCCCGGACAGGGGAACTATGGCTACACCTTC. Translated, it gives CASKPPGQGNYGYTF.